Below, 8 T cell receptor beta chains from the same sample are listed, as sequenced in a study of T cell clones after liver transplantation. Profiled with immunoSEQ multiplex PCR; TCRdb holds only in-frame clones, not every one. The sample yields some 45,000 clones, about 86% seen once. The starting material was CD4+ T cells from blood, obtained 24 months after liver transplant. Source of these receptors: a human patient who received a liver transplant. Some T cells may be graft donor cells.

This chain connects TRBV6-5 to TRBJ1-1, with D possibly TRBD1 on 5 matching bases. This CDR3 has 16 amino acids. V was clipped by 0 bases and J by 0 bases, with 11 bases between them. CDR1 and CDR2 from the germline V gene are MNHEY and SVGAGI. As DNA, the CDR3 is TGTGCCAGCAGTTACTCGATGGCCAGGGTGAACACTGAAGCTTTCTTT. This translates into CASSYSMARVNTEAFF.

The CDR3, as DNA: TGTGCCAGTAGTGAGAACAGGGGAGTGCTTCCCTACGAGCAGTACTTC. Protein sequence: CASSENRGVLPYEQYF. The chain has TRBV19 and TRBJ2-7; the match to TRBD1 covers 7 bases. Per the germline V gene, CDR1 is LNHDA and CDR2 is SQIVND (reference sequence). J gave up 2 bases and V 5 bases, and 12 bases lay outside the gene matches. The length of the CDR3 is 16 residues.

The chain carries TRBV28 and TRBJ1-5; 7 nucleotides match TRBD1. The germline V gene encodes CDR1 MDHEN and CDR2 SYDVKM. CDR3 size: 13 residues. V was clipped by 8 bases and J by 7 bases; unmatched bases: 8. The CDR3 DNA is TGTGCCAGCTTGGGACAGTGGGGGCAGCCCCAGCATTTT. This sequence encodes CASLGQWGQPQHF.

The chain uses TRBV18 and TRBJ2-7; D is unclear. Germline lookup yields CDR1 KGHSH and CDR2 LQKENI. V was shortened by 0 bases and J by 4 bases, with 7 bases between the two germline ends. The CDR3 is 13 amino acids. This chain's CDR3 is CASSPPPRYEQYF. CDR3 nucleotides: TGTGCCAGCTCACCACCCCCGAGGTACGAGCAGTACTTC.

This chain joins TRBV6-5 and TRBJ1-5, with a tentative D call TRBD1 (5 bases). V was clipped by 2 bases and J by 2 bases, with 10 bases between them. The CDR3 runs 15 residues. The germline V gene encodes CDR1 MNHEY and CDR2 SVGAGI. CDR3: CASSYPGPRNQPQHF. The CDR3 region has the DNA TGTGCCAGCAGTTACCCAGGGCCCCGCAATCAGCCCCAGCATTTT.

V gene TRBV14 combines with J gene TRBJ2-7, with TRBD1 matching over 10 bases. CDR3 length equals 15 residues. Germline CDR1 reads SGHDN; CDR2 reads FVKESK. The trim removed 4 bases at V and 4 bases at J, leaving 7 bases unmatched. CDR3 DNA sequence: TGTGCCAGCAGCCCCAGGACAGGGGGATCATACGAGCAGTACTTC. This translates into CASSPRTGGSYEQYF.

V gene TRBV7-2 combines with J gene TRBJ2-5, with 10 bases identical to TRBD2. After removal of 5 bases from V and 5 bases from J, the junction contained 8 bases not matched to a gene. CDR1 and CDR2 from the germline V gene are SGHTA and FQGNSA. This CDR3 contains 15 residues. Written as DNA, the CDR3 is TGTGCCAGCAGCCAGGCGGGACTAGCGCCGGAGACCCAGTACTTC. Its protein is CASSQAGLAPETQYF.

This clone showed up just a few times. The chain couples TRBV5-1 to TRBJ2-2; tentative D call: TRBD2 (5 bases). V lost 1 base and J lost 5, with 12 bases in between. Germline V CDR1 and CDR2: SGHRS, YFSETQ. The CDR3 consists of 15 residues. The CDR3 coding sequence is TGCGCCAGCAGCTTGAGGGCCGGGGTGACCGGGGAGCTGTTTTTT. Translating gives CASSLRAGVTGELFF.